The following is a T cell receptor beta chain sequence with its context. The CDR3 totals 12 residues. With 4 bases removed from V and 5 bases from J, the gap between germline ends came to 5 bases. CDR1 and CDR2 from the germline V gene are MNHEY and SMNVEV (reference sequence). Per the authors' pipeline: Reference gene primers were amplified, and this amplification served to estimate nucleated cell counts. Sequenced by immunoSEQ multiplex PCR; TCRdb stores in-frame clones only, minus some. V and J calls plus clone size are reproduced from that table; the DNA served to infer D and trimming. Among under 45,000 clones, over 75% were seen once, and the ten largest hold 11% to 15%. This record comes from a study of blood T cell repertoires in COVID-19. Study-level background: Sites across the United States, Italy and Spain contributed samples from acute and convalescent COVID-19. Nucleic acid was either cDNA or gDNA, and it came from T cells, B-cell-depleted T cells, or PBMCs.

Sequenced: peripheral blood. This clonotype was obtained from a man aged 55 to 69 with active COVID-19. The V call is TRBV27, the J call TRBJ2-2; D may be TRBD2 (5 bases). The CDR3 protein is CASSSGTGELFF. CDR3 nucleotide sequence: TGTGCCAGCAGTTCGGGGACCGGGGAGCTGTTTTTT.